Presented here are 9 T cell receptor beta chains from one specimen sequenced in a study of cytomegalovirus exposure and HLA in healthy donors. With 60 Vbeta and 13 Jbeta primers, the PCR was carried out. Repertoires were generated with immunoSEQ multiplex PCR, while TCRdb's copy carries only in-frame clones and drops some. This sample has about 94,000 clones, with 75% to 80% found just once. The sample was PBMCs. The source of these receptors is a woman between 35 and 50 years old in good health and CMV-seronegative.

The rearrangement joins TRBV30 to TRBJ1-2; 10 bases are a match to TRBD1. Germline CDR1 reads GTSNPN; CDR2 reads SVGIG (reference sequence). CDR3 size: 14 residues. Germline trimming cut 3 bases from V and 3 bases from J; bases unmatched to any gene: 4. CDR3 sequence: CAWRSGTGDYGYTF. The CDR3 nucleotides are TGTGCCTGGAGATCAGGGACAGGGGACTATGGCTACACCTTC.

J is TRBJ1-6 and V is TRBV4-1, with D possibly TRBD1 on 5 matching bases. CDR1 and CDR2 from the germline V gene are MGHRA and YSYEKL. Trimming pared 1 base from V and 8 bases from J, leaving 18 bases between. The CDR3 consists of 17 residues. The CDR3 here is CASSQAGPGGGDSPLHF. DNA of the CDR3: TGCGCCAGCAGCCAAGCAGGTCCCGGGGGTGGGGATTCACCCCTCCACTTT.

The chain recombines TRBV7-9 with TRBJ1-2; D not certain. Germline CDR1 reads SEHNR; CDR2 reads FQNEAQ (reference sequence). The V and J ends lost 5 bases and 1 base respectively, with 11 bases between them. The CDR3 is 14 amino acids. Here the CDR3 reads CASSASGNNYGYTF. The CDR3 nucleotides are TGTGCCAGCAGCGCCTCCGGGAATAACTATGGCTACACCTTC. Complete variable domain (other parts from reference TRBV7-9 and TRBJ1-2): DTGVSQNPRHKITKRGQNVTFRCDPISEHNRLYWYRQTLGQGPEFLTYFQNEAQLEKSRLLSDRFSAERPKGSFSTLEIQRTEQGDSAMYLCASSASGNNYGYTFGSGTRLTVV.

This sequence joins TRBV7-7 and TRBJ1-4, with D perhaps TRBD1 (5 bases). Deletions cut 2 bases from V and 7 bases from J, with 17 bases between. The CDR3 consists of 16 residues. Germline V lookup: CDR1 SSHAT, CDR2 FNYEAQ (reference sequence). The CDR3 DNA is TGTGCCAGCAGCTTATCCTCGGGGGAATTGGGTGAAAAACTGTTTTTT. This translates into CASSLSSGELGEKLFF.

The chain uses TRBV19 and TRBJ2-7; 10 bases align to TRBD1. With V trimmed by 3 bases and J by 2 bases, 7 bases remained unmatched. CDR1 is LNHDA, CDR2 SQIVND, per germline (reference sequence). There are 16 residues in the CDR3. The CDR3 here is CASSIIGQGGTYEQYF. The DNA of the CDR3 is TGTGCCAGTAGTATTATAGGACAGGGGGGAACCTACGAGCAGTACTTC.

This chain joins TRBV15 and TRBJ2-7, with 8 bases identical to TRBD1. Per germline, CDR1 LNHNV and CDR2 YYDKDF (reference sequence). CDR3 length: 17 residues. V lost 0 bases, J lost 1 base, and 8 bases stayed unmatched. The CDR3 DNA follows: TGTGCCACCAGCAGAGATGTAAGGAGGACAGGGTCCTACGAGCAGTACTTC. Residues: CATSRDVRRTGSYEQYF.

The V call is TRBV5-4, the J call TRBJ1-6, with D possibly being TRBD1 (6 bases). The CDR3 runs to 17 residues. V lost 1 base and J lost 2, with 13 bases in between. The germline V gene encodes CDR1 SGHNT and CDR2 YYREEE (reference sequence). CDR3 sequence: CASSLSGGGTYNSPLHF. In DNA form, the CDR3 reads TGTGCCAGCAGCTTGTCGGGGGGCGGGACCTATAATTCACCCCTCCACTTT.

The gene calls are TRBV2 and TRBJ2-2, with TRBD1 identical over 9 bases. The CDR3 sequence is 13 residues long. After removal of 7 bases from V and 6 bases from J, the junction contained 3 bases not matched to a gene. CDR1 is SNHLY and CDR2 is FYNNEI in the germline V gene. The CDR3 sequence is CASTNRGPGELFF. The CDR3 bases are TGTGCCAGCACAAACAGGGGGCCCGGGGAGCTGTTTTTT.

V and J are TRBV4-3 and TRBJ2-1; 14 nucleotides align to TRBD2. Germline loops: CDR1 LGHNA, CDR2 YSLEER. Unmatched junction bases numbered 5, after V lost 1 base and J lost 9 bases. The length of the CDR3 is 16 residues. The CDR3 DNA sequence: TGCGCCAGCAGCCAAGGACTAGCGGGGGGGGTCGGTGAGCAGTTCTTC. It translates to CASSQGLAGGVGEQFF.